The 16 T cell receptor beta chains in this list originate from one sample, sequenced in a study of T-cell memory formation after mild COVID-19. TCRdb processed the 5' RACE reads anew with MiXCR; each CDR3 protein has one entry. This table has some 320,000 distinct CDR3 sequences, 15% to 20% appearing once. Sequencing was performed on PBMCs or a T cell subset sorted from them (not recorded which). These receptor sequences come from a man aged 18 to 30 who had mild COVID-19 (a few samples of this study predate the infection). Cell type and time point are not known.

This clonotype was counted only a few times. The V and J genes are TRBV11-2 and TRBJ2-1, with unresolved D. V dropped 5 bases and J dropped 12 bases, with 20 bases sitting between them. The CDR3 covers 14 residues. The germline V gene has CDR1 SGHAT and CDR2 FQNNGV. Here the CDR3 reads CASSAPRLTMRQFF. CDR3 DNA: TGTGCCAGCAGCGCACCGCGCTTAACAATGAGGCAGTTCTTC.

The chain employs TRBV7-8 and TRBJ1-2, with D possibly TRBD1 on 5 matching bases. The germline V gene has CDR1 SGHVS and CDR2 FQNEAQ. This CDR3 spans 12 amino acids. V was trimmed by 6 bases and J by 4 bases, leaving 9 bases between them. The CDR3 DNA sequence: TGTGCCAGCAGGGGGGGAGGCTATGGCTACACCTTC. Protein product: CASRGGGYGYTF.

This clonotype is a singleton in its sample. A much larger clone lies a single base off, so this may be a read error. The V call is TRBV6-5, the J call TRBJ1-2; 7 nucleotides align to TRBD1. V gave up 2 bases and J gave up 8 bases; unmatched junction bases: 11. This CDR3 region has 15 residues. The germline CDR1 and CDR2 sequences are MNHEY and SVGAGI. CDR3 coding DNA: TGTGCCAGCAGTTACGTGAAAGGGGGCAATCGAGGCTACACCTTC. Residues: CASSYVKGGNRGYTF.

The chain uses TRBV9 and TRBJ1-2; 7 nucleotides align to TRBD1. J gave up 4 bases and V 5 bases, and 11 bases lay outside the gene matches. Germline CDR1 reads SGDLS; CDR2 reads YYNGEE. The CDR3 extends over 15 amino acids. CDR3 loop: CASSLTNTGVYGYTF. The CDR3 DNA reads TGTGCCAGCAGTTTGACAAACACAGGGGTCTATGGCTACACCTTC.

The rearrangement links TRBV3-1 to TRBJ1-6; 8 nucleotides match TRBD1. The J segment lost 9 bases and the V segment lost 3 bases, leaving 7 bases of the junction unmatched. Germline values: CDR1 LGHDT, CDR2 YNNKEL (reference sequence). CDR3 size: 15 residues. The CDR3 region is CASSQNDRGGSPLHF. For the CDR3, the DNA is TGTGCCAGCAGCCAGAATGACAGGGGCGGTTCACCCCTCCACTTT.

This clonotype has at least ten counts. The chain combines TRBV6-5 with TRBJ2-3; tentatively, D is TRBD2 (6 bases). The CDR3 is 13 amino acids. Trimming took 6 bases from V and 2 from J, leaving 9 bases between them. The germline gives CDR1 MNHEY, CDR2 SVGAGI. The CDR3 region is CASSPGDTDTQYF. DNA of the CDR3: TGTGCCAGCAGCCCGGGGGACACAGATACGCAGTATTTT.

In this sample, this clonotype turned up a few times. The rearrangement links TRBV20-1 to TRBJ2-5; 9 bases align to TRBD1. Germline CDR1 and CDR2: DFQATT and SNEGSKA (reference sequence). V shed 5 bases and J 4 bases; nucleotides not matched to a gene: 11. The CDR3 loop spans 15 amino acids. CDR3 bases: TGCAGTGCTGCCCACGCGACAGGGGGGGCAGAGACCCAGTACTTC. Its translation: CSAAHATGGAETQYF.

This clonotype was observed many times. The J gene is TRBJ2-7, the V gene TRBV5-1; perhaps TRBD1 as D (5 bases). This CDR3 has 11 residues. Germline-derived CDR1 and CDR2 are SGHRS and YFSETQ. Trimming cost V 1 base and J 6 bases, with 5 bases left between them. The CDR3 region has the DNA TGCGCCAGCAGCTTGCAGGGCGAGCAGTACTTC. It encodes CASSLQGEQYF. Full variable domain (rest looked up from reference TRBV5-1 and TRBJ2-7): KAGVTQTPRYLIKTRGQQVTLSCSPISGHRSVSWYQQTPGQGLQFLFEYFSETQRNKGNFPGRFSGRQFSNSRSEMNVSTLELGDSALYLCASSLQGEQYFGPGTRLTVT.

V usage is TRBV12-5 and J usage is TRBJ1-1; TRBD1 matches 7 bases. The CDR3 spans 15 residues. J lost 0 bases, V lost 5 bases, and 6 bases had no gene match. Germline CDR1 and CDR2: LGHNT and FRNRAP. In nucleotides, the CDR3 is TGTGCTAGTGGTGCACAGGGGACGTTGAACACTGAAGCTTTCTTT. Translation: CASGAQGTLNTEAFF. Supplemented by reference TRBV12-5 and TRBJ1-1, the full variable domain reads DARVTQTPRHKVTEMGQEVTMRCQPILGHNTVFWYRQTMMQGLELLAYFRNRAPLDDSGMPKDRFSAEMPDATLATLKIQPSEPRDSAVYFCASGAQGTLNTEAFFGQGTRLTVV.

This clonotype was counted at least ten times. The chain combines TRBV12-3 or TRBV12-4 with TRBJ2-3; the D gene is possibly TRBD2 (7 bases). Deletions cut 5 bases from V and 3 bases from J, with 15 bases between. This CDR3 has 15 amino acids. The CDR3 sequence is CASSPEGGGTDTQYF. The CDR3, as DNA: TGTGCCAGCAGTCCTGAGGGGGGAGGGACAGATACGCAGTATTTT.

This clonotype was observed a handful of times. V and J are TRBV5-1 and TRBJ1-2; TRBD1 might be the D (6 bases). Germline values: CDR1 SGHRS, CDR2 YFSETQ. V was trimmed by 1 base and J by 8 bases, leaving 15 bases between them. The CDR3 length is 14 residues. The DNA of the CDR3 is TGCGCCAGCAGCTTGACAGGGTCTGTTGACGGCTACACCTTC. Encoded protein: CASSLTGSVDGYTF.

This sequence joins TRBV4-3 and TRBJ1-1; TRBD1 matches 9 bases. With V trimmed by 0 bases and J by 4 bases, 15 bases remained unmatched. CDR1 is LGHNA, CDR2 YSLEER, per germline. The length of the CDR3 is 19 residues. In DNA, the CDR3 is TGCGCCAGCAGCCAAGAAGGCGGGACAGGGATATTCAAGGCCACTGAAGCTTTCTTT. It is translated as CASSQEGGTGIFKATEAFF.

The CDR3 DNA reads as TGTGCCAGCAGCCCGACAGGTCAGGGGTCCGGGGCCAACGTCCTGACTTTC. It is translated as CASSPTGQGSGANVLTF. The rearrangement uses TRBV28 and TRBJ2-6; tentative D call: TRBD1 (6 bases). This CDR3 spans 17 amino acids. V lost 6 bases and J 4 bases, leaving 19 bases between the germline ends. Germline V gene lookup returns CDR1 MDHEN and CDR2 SYDVKM. The whole variable domain, remainder taken from reference TRBV28 and TRBJ2-6, is DVKVTQSSRYLVKRTGEKVFLECVQDMDHENMFWYRQDPGLGLRLIYFSYDVKMKEKGDIPEGYSVSREKKERFSLILESASTNQTSMYLCASSPTGQGSGANVLTFGAGSRLTVL.

There are many counts of this clonotype. This chain connects TRBV20-1 to TRBJ2-7, with D unresolved. Deletions cut 0 bases from V and 0 bases from J, with 9 bases between. The CDR3 spans 14 residues. Germline values: CDR1 DFQATT, CDR2 SNEGSKA (reference sequence). The DNA for the CDR3 is TGCAGTGCTAGAGATTACTGGAGCTCCTACGAGCAGTACTTC. Encoded protein: CSARDYWSSYEQYF.

The J gene is TRBJ1-2, the V gene TRBV5-5, with 8 bases identical to TRBD1. V was clipped by 2 bases and J by 2 bases; unmatched bases: 8. Per germline, CDR1 SGHKS and CDR2 YYEKEE (reference sequence). The CDR3 sequence is 16 residues long. The CDR3 loop is CASSFYPGGKNYGYTF. Written as DNA, the CDR3 is TGTGCCAGCAGCTTCTACCCAGGGGGCAAAAACTATGGCTACACCTTC. Supplemented by reference TRBV5-5 and TRBJ1-2, the full variable domain reads DAGVTQSPTHLIKTRGQQVTLRCSPISGHKSVSWYQQVLGQGPQFIFQYYEKEERGRGNFPDRFSARQFPNYSSELNVNALLLGDSALYLCASSFYPGGKNYGYTFGSGTRLTVV.

This clonotype was picked up many times. This rearrangement joins TRBV11-3 to TRBJ2-7; no firm D call. The length of the CDR3 is 13 residues. Deletions cut 6 bases from V and 7 bases from J, with 16 bases between. The germline gives CDR1 SGHNT, CDR2 YENEEA. DNA of the CDR3: TGTGCCAGCAGTAAGGCTGTCCAGAGGGAGCAGTACTTC. Its translation: CASSKAVQREQYF. Combining the CDR3 with reference TRBV11-3 and TRBJ2-7 gives the whole variable domain EAGVVQSPRYKIIEKKQPVAFWCNPISGHNTLYWYLQNLGQGPELLIRYENEEAVDDSQLPKDRFSAERLKGVDSTLKIQPAELGDSAVYLCASSKAVQREQYFGPGTRLTVT.